A selection of T cell receptor beta chains follows, all from one sample in a study of blood T cell repertoires in COVID-19. Generated by immunoSEQ multiplex PCR, the TCRdb table keeps only in-frame clones and is missing some. The table records over 130,000 clones, around 82% of them present only once. Material for sequencing was PBMCs or T cells enriched from blood (not recorded which). The receptors derive from a middle-aged man in a cohort exposed to, infected with or recovered from COVID-19 (not recorded which). Each CDR3 is given with its conserved first and last residue. The D gene is left open where the match is weak. Clone size is given for some rows only: seen once, a few or many times, or a class if the clone is expanded.

>TRBV5-5|TRBJ1-3|once|TRBD1
CASDDRAGNTIYF
TGTGCCAGCGACGACAGGGCTGGAAACACCATATATTTT
>TRBV7-2|TRBJ2-1|once|-
CASSLDHGIYNEQFF
TGTGCCAGCAGCTTAGATCACGGGATCTACAATGAGCAGTTCTTC
>TRBV28|TRBJ2-2|-|-
CASTPSNGGELFF
TGTGCCAGCACCCCGTCGAACGGCGGGGAGCTGTTTTTT
>TRBV24-1|TRBJ2-2|-|-
CATSDLRGTANTGELFF
TGTGCCACCAGTGATTTGAGGGGAACCGCGAACACCGGGGAGCTGTTTTTT
>TRBV7-2|TRBJ2-7|-|-
CASSSWVVTGEQYF
TGTGCCAGCAGCTCCTGGGTCGTGACGGGCGAGCAGTACTTC
>TRBV11-2|TRBJ2-2|-|-
CASSPQGGLNTGELFF
TGTGCCAGCAGCCCCCAGGGGGGATTGAACACCGGGGAGCTGTTTTTT
>TRBV7-9|TRBJ2-7|-|-
CASRDIYEQYF
TGTGCCAGTAGGGACATCTACGAGCAGTACTTC
>TRBV6-4|TRBJ2-3|-|TRBD2
CASSDTSGTDTQYF
TGTGCCAGCAGTGACACTAGCGGCACAGATACGCAGTATTTT
>TRBV7-9|TRBJ2-7|-|TRBD2
CASTPSGSSYEQYF
TGTGCCAGCACCCCTAGCGGAAGCTCCTACGAGCAGTACTTC
>TRBV7-2|TRBJ2-5|-|TRBD2
CASSLSGVQETQYF
TGTGCCAGCAGCTTAAGCGGGGTACAAGAGACCCAGTACTTC
>TRBV7-2|TRBJ2-1|-|-
CASSSRGAFHYDEQFF
TGTGCCAGCAGCTCCCGAGGAGCATTTCATTACGATGAGCAGTTCTTC
>TRBV7-2|TRBJ2-1|once|-
CASSSGQSNEQFF
TGTGCCAGCAGCTCCGGACAGTCCAATGAGCAGTTCTTC
>TRBV7-2|TRBJ1-1|-|-
CASSLGGRTANTEAFF
TGTGCCAGCAGCTTAGGAGGCCGGACAGCGAACACTGAAGCTTTCTTT
>TRBV6-5|TRBJ2-7|-|TRBD2
CASSYFGGGSAHEQYF
TGTGCCAGCAGTTACTTCGGCGGCGGGAGTGCTCACGAGCAGTACTTC
>TRBV28|TRBJ1-1|-|TRBD1
CASSTGEANTEAFF
TGTGCCAGCAGTACAGGGGAGGCGAACACTGAAGCTTTCTTT
>TRBV12-5|TRBJ2-2|-|-
CASGRDTGELFF
TGTGCTAGTGGAAGAGACACCGGGGAGCTGTTTTTT
>TRBV27|TRBJ2-7|-|TRBD2
CASSLAGDLTYYEQYF
TGTGCCAGCAGTTTGGCGGGGGACTTAACCTACTACGAGCAGTACTTC
>TRBV2|TRBJ2-1|-|TRBD2
CASSGLAVSSYNEQFF
TGTGCCAGCAGTGGACTAGCGGTCAGCTCCTACAATGAGCAGTTCTTC
>TRBV18|TRBJ2-6|-|-
CASSPPSAGANVLTF
TGTGCCAGCTCACCACCGAGTGCCGGGGCCAACGTCCTGACTTTC
>TRBV27|TRBJ2-7|-|-
CASSFGQGSTYEQYF
TGTGCCAGCAGTTTTGGGCAGGGTAGCACCTACGAGCAGTACTTC
>TRBV18|TRBJ1-2|-|-
CASSTDRSYGYTF
TGTGCCAGCTCAACCGACAGGAGTTATGGCTACACCTTC
>TRBV5-1|TRBJ2-2|-|-
CASSSGLTGGELFF
TGCGCCAGCAGCTCGGGCCTGACAGGCGGGGAGCTGTTTTTT
>TRBV3-1/TRBV3-2|TRBJ2-7|-|-
CASSRASVGGEQYF
TGTGCCAGCAGCCGAGCCTCGGTCGGGGGCGAGCAGTACTTC
>TRBV30|TRBJ1-3|-|-
CAWSVPAGINTIYF
TGTGCCTGGAGTGTACCGGCAGGGATAAACACCATATATTTT
>TRBV4-3|TRBJ2-7|once|-
CASSQDIHSAYEQYF
TGCGCCAGCAGCCAAGATATACATTCTGCCTACGAGCAGTACTTC
>TRBV29-1|TRBJ1-1|once|TRBD1
CSVETGTGLNTEAFF
TGCAGCGTTGAAACCGGGACAGGACTGAACACTGAAGCTTTCTTT
>TRBV7-8|TRBJ2-2|-|TRBD2
CASSLVAGKTGELFF
TGTGCCAGCAGCTTGGTAGCGGGAAAAACCGGGGAGCTGTTTTTT
>TRBV6-2/TRBV6-3|TRBJ2-7|-|TRBD2
CASTPGLAVSSRSYEQYF
TGTGCCAGCACCCCGGGACTAGCGGTCAGCAGTCGGTCCTACGAGCAGTACTTC
>TRBV18|TRBJ2-7|-|TRBD2
CASSPPNGRNSYEQYF
TGTGCCAGCTCACCACCGAACGGGAGGAACTCCTACGAGCAGTACTTC
>TRBV10-3|TRBJ2-7|-|TRBD1
CAISELFLGQGRHEQYF
TGTGCCATCAGTGAGCTTTTTTTGGGACAGGGAAGACACGAGCAGTACTTC
>TRBV13|TRBJ1-4|-|-
CASSPQGGNEKLFF
TGTGCCAGCAGTCCACAGGGAGGGAATGAAAAACTGTTTTTT
>TRBV7-2|TRBJ2-7|-|-
CASSFGQNYEQYF
TGTGCCAGCAGCTTTGGACAGAACTACGAGCAGTACTTC
>TRBV3-1/TRBV3-2|TRBJ1-4|-|-
CASSQSLGAGEKLFF
TGTGCCAGCAGCCAAAGTTTAGGGGCGGGGGAAAAACTGTTTTTT
>TRBV18|TRBJ2-5|-|TRBD2
CASSPLIAGIQETQYF
TGTGCCAGCTCACCTCTTATAGCGGGCATACAAGAGACCCAGTACTTC
>TRBV7-2|TRBJ2-6|-|TRBD2
CASSAGGAGANVLTF
TGTGCCAGCAGCGCCGGGGGGGCTGGGGCCAACGTCCTGACTTTC
>TRBV10-3|TRBJ2-2|few|TRBD1
CAISESVGDRDTGELFF
TGTGCCATCAGTGAGTCGGTAGGGGACAGGGACACCGGGGAGCTGTTTTTT
>TRBV30|TRBJ2-1|-|-
CAWSGATYNEQFF
TGTGCCTGGAGTGGGGCCACCTACAATGAGCAGTTCTTC
>TRBV9|TRBJ2-3|-|-
CASSPLVSASTDTQYF
TGTGCCAGCAGCCCCCTGGTTAGCGCCAGCACAGATACGCAGTATTTT
>TRBV10-3|TRBJ1-3|once|-
CAISDRTGNTIYF
TGTGCCATCAGTGACAGAACTGGAAACACCATATATTTT
>TRBV5-4|TRBJ2-7|few|TRBD2
CASSFGLAGNEQYF
TGTGCCAGCAGTTTTGGACTAGCGGGGAACGAGCAGTACTTC
>TRBV18|TRBJ2-7|few|TRBD1
CASSRSYSGQAYEQYF
TGTGCCAGCTCACGATCCTATAGTGGACAGGCCTACGAGCAGTACTTC